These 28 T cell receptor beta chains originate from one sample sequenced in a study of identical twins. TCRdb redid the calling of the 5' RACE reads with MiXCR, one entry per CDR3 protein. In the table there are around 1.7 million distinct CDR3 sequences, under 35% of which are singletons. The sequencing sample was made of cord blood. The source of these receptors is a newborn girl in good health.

Here the CDR3 reads CSAYTRRDYNEQFF. CDR3 sequence (DNA): TGCAGTGCGTATACTAGGAGAGACTACAATGAGCAGTTCTTC. V gene TRBV20-1 combines with J gene TRBJ2-1; the D gene is possibly TRBD2 (5 bases). V gave up 6 bases and J gave up 3 bases, with 15 bases separating them. This CDR3 region has 14 residues. Germline V gene data show CDR1 as DFQATT and CDR2 as SNEGSKA (reference sequence).

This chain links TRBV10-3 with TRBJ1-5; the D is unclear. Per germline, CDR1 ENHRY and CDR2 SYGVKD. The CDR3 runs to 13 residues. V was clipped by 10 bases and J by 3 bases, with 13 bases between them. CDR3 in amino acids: CATNQEINQPQHF. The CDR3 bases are TGTGCCACCAACCAGGAGATCAATCAGCCCCAGCATTTT.

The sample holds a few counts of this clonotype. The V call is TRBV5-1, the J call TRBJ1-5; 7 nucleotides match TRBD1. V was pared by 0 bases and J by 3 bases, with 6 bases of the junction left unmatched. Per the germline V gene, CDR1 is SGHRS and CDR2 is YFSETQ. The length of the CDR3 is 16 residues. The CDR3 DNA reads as TGCGCCAGCAGCTTGGGGCCACAGGGGAACAATCAGCCCCAGCATTTT. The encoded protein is CASSLGPQGNNQPQHF.

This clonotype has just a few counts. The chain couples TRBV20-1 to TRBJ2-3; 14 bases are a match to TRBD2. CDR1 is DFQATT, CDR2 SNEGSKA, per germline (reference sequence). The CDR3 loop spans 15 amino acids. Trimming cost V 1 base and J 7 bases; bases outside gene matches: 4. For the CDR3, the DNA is TGCAGTGCTAGAGGACTAGCGGGAGGGCTATATACGCAGTATTTT. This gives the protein CSARGLAGGLYTQYF.

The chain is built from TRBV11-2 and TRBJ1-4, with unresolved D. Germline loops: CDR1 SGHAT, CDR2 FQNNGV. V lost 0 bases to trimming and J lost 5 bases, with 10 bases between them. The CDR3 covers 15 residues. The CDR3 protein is CASSLDSGPNEKLFF. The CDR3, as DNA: TGTGCCAGCAGCTTAGATTCCGGACCCAATGAAAAACTGTTTTTT.

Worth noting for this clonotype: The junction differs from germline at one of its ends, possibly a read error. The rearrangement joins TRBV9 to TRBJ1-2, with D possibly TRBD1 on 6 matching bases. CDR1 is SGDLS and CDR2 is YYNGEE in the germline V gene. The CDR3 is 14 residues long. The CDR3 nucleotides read TGTGCCGGCAGCCCCTCCACAGGGAACTATGGCTACACCTTC. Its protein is CAGSPSTGNYGYTF.

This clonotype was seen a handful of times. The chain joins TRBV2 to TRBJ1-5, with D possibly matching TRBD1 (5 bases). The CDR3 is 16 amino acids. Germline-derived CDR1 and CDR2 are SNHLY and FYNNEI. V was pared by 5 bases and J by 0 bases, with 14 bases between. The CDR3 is CASSFLRDYSNQPQHF. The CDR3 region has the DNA TGTGCCAGCAGTTTCCTCAGGGACTATAGCAATCAGCCCCAGCATTTT.

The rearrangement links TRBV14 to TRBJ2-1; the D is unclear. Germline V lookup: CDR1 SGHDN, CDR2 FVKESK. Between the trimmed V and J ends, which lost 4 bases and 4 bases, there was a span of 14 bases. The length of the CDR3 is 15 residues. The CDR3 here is CASSPWPLRYNEQFF. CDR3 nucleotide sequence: TGTGCCAGCAGCCCTTGGCCCCTTCGATACAATGAGCAGTTCTTC. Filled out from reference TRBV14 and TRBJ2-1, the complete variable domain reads EAGVTQFPSHSVIEKGQTVTLRCDPISGHDNLYWYRRVMGKEIKFLLHFVKESKQDESGMPNNRFLAERTGGTYSTLKVQPAELEDSGVYFCASSPWPLRYNEQFFGPGTRLTVL.

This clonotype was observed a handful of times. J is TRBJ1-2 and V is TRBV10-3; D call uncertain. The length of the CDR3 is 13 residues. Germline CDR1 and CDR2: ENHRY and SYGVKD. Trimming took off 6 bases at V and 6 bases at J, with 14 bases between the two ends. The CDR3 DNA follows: TGTGCCATCAGGGACGGGAGGGATAATGGCTACACCTTC. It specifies CAIRDGRDNGYTF.

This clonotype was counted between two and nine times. CDR3: CASSFAGSAEQYF. The CDR3 DNA reads as TGCGCCAGCAGCTTCGCGGGATCGGCCGAGCAGTACTTC. The V gene is TRBV5-1, the J gene TRBJ2-7, with a tentative D call TRBD2 (6 bases). CDR3 length: 13 residues. Trimming pared 2 bases from V and 6 bases from J, leaving 12 bases between. Per the germline V gene, CDR1 is SGHRS and CDR2 is YFSETQ.

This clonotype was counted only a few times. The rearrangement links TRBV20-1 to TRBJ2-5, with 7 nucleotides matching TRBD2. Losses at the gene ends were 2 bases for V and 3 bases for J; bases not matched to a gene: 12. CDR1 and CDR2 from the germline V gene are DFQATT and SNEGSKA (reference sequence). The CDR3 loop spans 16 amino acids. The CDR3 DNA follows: TGCAGTGCTAGAACCCAGATAGCGGGCCGGGAAGAGACCCAGTACTTC. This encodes CSARTQIAGREETQYF.

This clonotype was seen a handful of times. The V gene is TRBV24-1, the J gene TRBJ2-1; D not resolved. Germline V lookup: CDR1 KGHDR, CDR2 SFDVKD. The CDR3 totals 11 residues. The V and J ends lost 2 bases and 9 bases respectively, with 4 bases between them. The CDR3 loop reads CATSDWSEQFF. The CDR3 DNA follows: TGTGCCACCAGTGATTGGAGTGAGCAGTTCTTC.

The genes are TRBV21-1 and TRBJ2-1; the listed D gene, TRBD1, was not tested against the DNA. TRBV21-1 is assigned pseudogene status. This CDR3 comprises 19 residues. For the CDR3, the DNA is TGTGCCAGCAGCTACCCCCGATCTTGGGTAGCGAACCACTCGGATGGGCAGTTCTTC. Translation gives CASSYPRSWVANHSDGQFF.

The CDR3 DNA follows: TGCAGCGTTGGGATTTTAGCCAAAAACATTCAGTACTTC. It codes for CSVGILAKNIQYF. The chain links TRBV29-1 to TRBJ2-4; D call uncertain. The CDR3 covers 13 residues. Germline V lookup: CDR1 SQVTM, CDR2 ANQGSEA. V lost 4 bases to trimming and J lost 0 bases, with 7 bases between them.

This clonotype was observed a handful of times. The CDR3 protein is CASSSYGTAYNEQFF. The DNA of the CDR3 is TGCGCCAGCAGCTCCTACGGGACAGCTTACAATGAGCAGTTCTTC. The chain uses TRBV4-1 and TRBJ2-1; 7 nucleotides match TRBD1. Trimming at V came to 5 bases and at J to 4 bases, leaving 8 bases not matched to a gene. CDR1 MGHRA and CDR2 YSYEKL come from the germline V gene. This CDR3 has 15 residues.

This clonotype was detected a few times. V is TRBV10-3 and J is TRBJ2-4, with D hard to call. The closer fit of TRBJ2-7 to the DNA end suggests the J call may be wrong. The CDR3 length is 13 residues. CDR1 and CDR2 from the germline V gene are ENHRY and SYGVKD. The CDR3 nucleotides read TGTGCCATCAGTGAGTCTGGCGCTAACGAGCAGTACTTC. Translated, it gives CAISESGANEQYF.

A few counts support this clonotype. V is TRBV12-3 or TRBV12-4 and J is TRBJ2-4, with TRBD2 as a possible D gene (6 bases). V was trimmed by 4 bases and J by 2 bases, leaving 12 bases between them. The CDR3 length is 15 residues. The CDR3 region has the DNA TGTGCCAGCAGTTCACGCGGGGAAACCAAAAACATTCAGTACTTC. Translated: CASSSRGETKNIQYF.

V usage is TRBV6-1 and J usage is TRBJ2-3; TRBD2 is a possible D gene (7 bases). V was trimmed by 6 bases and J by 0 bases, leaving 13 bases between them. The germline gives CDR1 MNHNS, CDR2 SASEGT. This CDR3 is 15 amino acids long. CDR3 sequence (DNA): TGTGCCAGCAGCCGGGGGGCCATCAGCACAGATACGCAGTATTTT. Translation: CASSRGAISTDTQYF.

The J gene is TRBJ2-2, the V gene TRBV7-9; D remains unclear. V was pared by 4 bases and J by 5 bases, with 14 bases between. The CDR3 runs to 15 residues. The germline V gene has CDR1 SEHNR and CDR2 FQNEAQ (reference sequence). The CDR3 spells CASSSPWSGTGELFF. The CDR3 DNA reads TGTGCCAGCAGCTCGCCATGGAGTGGAACCGGGGAGCTGTTTTTT.

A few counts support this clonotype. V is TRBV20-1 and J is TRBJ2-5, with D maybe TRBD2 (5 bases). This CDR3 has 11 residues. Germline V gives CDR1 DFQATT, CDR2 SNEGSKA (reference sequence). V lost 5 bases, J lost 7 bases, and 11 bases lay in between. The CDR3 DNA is TGCAGTGCTCTGAGTCGGGGGACCCAGTACTTC. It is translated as CSALSRGTQYF.

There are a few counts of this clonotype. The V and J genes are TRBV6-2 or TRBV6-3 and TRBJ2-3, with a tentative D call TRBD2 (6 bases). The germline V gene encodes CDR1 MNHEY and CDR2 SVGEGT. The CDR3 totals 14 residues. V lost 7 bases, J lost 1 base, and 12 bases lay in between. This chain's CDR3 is CASIRSGRTDTQYF. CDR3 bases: TGTGCCAGCATTCGTAGCGGTCGCACAGATACGCAGTATTTT.

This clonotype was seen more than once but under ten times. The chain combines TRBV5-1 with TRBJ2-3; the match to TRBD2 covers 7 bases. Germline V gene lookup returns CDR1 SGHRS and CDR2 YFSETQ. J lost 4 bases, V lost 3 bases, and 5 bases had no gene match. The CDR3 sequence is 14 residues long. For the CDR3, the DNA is TGCGCCAGCAGCTCGGGGGGTCCGGCAGATACGCAGTATTTT. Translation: CASSSGGPADTQYF.

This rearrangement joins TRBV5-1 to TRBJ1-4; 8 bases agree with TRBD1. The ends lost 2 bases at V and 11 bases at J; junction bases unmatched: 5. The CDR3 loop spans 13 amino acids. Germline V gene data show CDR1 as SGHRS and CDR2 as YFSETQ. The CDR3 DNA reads TGCGCCAGCAGCTTAGACAGGGGTGGGAAACTGTTTTTT. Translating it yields CASSLDRGGKLFF.

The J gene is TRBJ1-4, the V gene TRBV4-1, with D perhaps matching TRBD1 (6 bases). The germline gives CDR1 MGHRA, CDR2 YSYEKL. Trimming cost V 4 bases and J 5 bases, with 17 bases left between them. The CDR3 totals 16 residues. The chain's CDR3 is CASSPRKTGGNEKLFF. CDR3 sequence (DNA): TGCGCCAGCAGCCCACGAAAGACAGGTGGGAATGAAAAACTGTTTTTT.

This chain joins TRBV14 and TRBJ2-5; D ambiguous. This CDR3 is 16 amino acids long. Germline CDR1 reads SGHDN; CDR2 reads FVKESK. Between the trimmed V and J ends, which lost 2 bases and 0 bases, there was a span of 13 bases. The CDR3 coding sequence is TGTGCCAGCAGCCAATCTTTTGCAGCTTACCAAGAGACCCAGTACTTC. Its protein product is CASSQSFAAYQETQYF. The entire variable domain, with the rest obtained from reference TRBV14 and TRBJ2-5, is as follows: EAGVTQFPSHSVIEKGQTVTLRCDPISGHDNLYWYRRVMGKEIKFLLHFVKESKQDESGMPNNRFLAERTGGTYSTLKVQPAELEDSGVYFCASSQSFAAYQETQYFGPGTRLLVL.

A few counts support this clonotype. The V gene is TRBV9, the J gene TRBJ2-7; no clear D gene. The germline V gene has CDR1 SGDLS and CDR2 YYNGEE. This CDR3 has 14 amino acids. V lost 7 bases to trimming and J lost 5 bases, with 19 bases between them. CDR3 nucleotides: TGTGCCAGCCAATTGAGGAAGGGTAGGGACGAGCAGTACTTC. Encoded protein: CASQLRKGRDEQYF.

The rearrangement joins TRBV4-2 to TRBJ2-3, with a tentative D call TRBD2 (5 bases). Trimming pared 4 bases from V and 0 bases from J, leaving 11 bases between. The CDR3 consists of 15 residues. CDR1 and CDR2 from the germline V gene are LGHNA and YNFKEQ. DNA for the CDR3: TGTGCCAGCAGCCGCGCGGGCCCCAGCACAGATACGCAGTATTTT. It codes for CASSRAGPSTDTQYF.

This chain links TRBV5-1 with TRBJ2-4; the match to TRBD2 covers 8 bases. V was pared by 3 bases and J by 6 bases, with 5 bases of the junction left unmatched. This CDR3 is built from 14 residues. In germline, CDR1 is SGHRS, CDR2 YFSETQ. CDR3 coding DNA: TGCGCCAGCAGCTCGCGGGGGGCATCAAACATTCAGTACTTC. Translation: CASSSRGASNIQYF.